This TCR beta chain was sequenced in a study of blood T cell repertoires in COVID-19. Study overall: The United States, Italy and Spain provided the acute and convalescent COVID-19 samples.

V was pared by 4 bases and J by 11 bases, with 7 bases of the junction left unmatched. CDR3 length: 12 amino acids. Germline loops: CDR1 WNHNN, CDR2 SYGVQD (reference sequence). Libraries were prepared by immunoSEQ multiplex PCR; TCRdb keeps only in-frame clonotypes and omits some of them. Here the sample spans approximately 450,000 clones, about 85% being singletons. Adults between roughly 18 and 89 years of age took part from more than 20 US areas. Donors were grouped by their self-reported clinical history. The source material was PBMCs or T cells enriched from blood (not recorded which). The sequence came from a woman aged 18 to 35 with acute COVID-19. The V and J genes are TRBV10-1 and TRBJ1-1, with TRBD1 matching 7 bases. CDR3 in DNA: TGCGCCAGCAGTGGGGGACAGCGAGCGGCTTTCTTT. It is translated as CASSGGQRAAFF.